The 13 T cell receptor beta chains below all came from one sample that was sequenced in a study of persistence of HIV-infected CD4 T cells. These TCRs' antigens remain unknown. This was the immunoSEQ version 4 assay in survey mode. Assay: immunoSEQ multiplex PCR; the TCRdb copy retains only in-frame clones and omits some. The data show about 36,000 clones, about 83% seen once. An overlapping HIV-1 Gag peptide pool stimulated these cells at about 0.9 ug/peptide/mL. Sorted nonresponding memory CD4+ T cells were CD40L-negative, CD69-negative, CD45RO-high. The sequencing used cultured CD4+ T cells from PBMCs, collected from a patient who received antiretroviral therapy. The receptors come from an adult with HIV. The donor label of this sample is uncertain.

This chain uses TRBV7-2 with TRBJ2-7, with D tentatively TRBD2 (7 bases). This CDR3 is built from 15 residues. V lost 5 bases, J lost 4 bases, and 18 bases lay in between. CDR1 and CDR2 (germline): SGHTA, FQGNSA. Written as DNA, the CDR3 is TGTGCCAGCAGCCCGGGGGGCGGGGGCACTTACGAGCAGTACTTC. Protein: CASSPGGGGTYEQYF.

The CDR3 spells CARIEPGKTRNEQYF. DNA of the CDR3: TGCGCCAGGATAGAACCGGGAAAAACGCGAAACGAGCAGTACTTC. The chain is built from TRBV23-1 and TRBJ2-7; a weak D match, TRBD2 (5 bases). TRBV23-1 is an ORF, and what it does is uncertain. This CDR3 spans 15 amino acids. Trimming removed 9 bases at V and 5 bases at J, with 23 bases between.

This clone was seen only once. The chain links TRBV19 to TRBJ1-3; a weak D match, TRBD1 (6 bases). Germline CDR1 LNHDA, CDR2 SQIVND (reference sequence). The CDR3 has 14 amino acids. Trimming cost V 9 bases and J 4 bases, with 16 bases left between them. The CDR3 is CASGLGAPGNTIYF. The CDR3 coding sequence is TGTGCCAGCGGGTTGGGGGCGCCCGGAAACACCATATATTTT.

The chain couples TRBV5-5 to TRBJ1-6, with 8 bases lining up with TRBD1. Germline V gene lookup returns CDR1 SGHKS and CDR2 YYEKEE (reference sequence). The length of the CDR3 is 16 residues. V lost 0 bases, J lost 8 bases, and 7 bases stayed unmatched. CDR3 in amino acids: CASSLGAGGEYSPLHF. CDR3 in DNA: TGTGCCAGCAGCTTGGGGGCAGGGGGCGAATATTCACCCCTCCACTTT.

The V gene is TRBV10-1, the J gene TRBJ1-3, with D unresolved. Trimming left V 6 bases short and J 2 bases short, with 11 bases between. This CDR3 has 14 amino acids. Germline CDR1 WNHNN, CDR2 SYGVQD (reference sequence). CDR3 sequence: CASSPDLAGNTIYF. The CDR3 bases are TGCGCCAGCAGCCCCGACCTTGCTGGAAACACCATATATTTT.

The V and J genes are TRBV30 and TRBJ2-3; no clear D gene. Germline loops: CDR1 GTSNPN, CDR2 SVGIG (reference sequence). The CDR3 contains 14 residues. With 3 bases removed from V and 0 bases from J, the gap between germline ends came to 10 bases. CDR3 DNA: TGTGCCTGGAGATCCAGAACTAGCACAGATACGCAGTATTTT. Protein: CAWRSRTSTDTQYF. The complete variable domain, with remaining parts taken from reference TRBV30 and TRBJ2-3, reads SQTIHQWPATLVQPVGSPLSLECTVEGTSNPNLYWYRQAAGRGLQLLFYSVGIGQISSEVPQNLSASRPQDRQFILSSKKLLLSDSGFYLCAWRSRTSTDTQYFGPGTRLTVL.

The chain couples TRBV5-1 to TRBJ1-4; possibly TRBD1 for D (5 bases). CDR1 is SGHRS, CDR2 YFSETQ, per germline. The V end was cut by 5 bases, the J end by 0 bases, with 11 bases between. The CDR3 consists of 15 residues. The DNA for the CDR3 is TGCGCCAGCAGTTTCGCAGGGACAACTAATGAAAAACTGTTTTTT. It translates to CASSFAGTTNEKLFF.

The chain combines TRBV7-2 with TRBJ2-5; D tentatively fits TRBD1 or TRBD2 (5 bases each). Germline lookup yields CDR1 SGHTA and CDR2 FQGNSA. CDR3 length: 14 amino acids. V gave up 4 bases and J gave up 14 bases, with 23 bases separating them. The CDR3 sequence: CASSSGTASSLLYF. CDR3 in DNA: TGTGCCAGCAGCTCAGGGACGGCGTCCTCCTTACTTTACTTC.

This chain uses TRBV7-2 with TRBJ2-3; tentatively, D is TRBD1 (6 bases). This CDR3 has 16 amino acids. Trimming cost V 2 bases and J 2 bases, with 14 bases left between them. The germline gives CDR1 SGHTA, CDR2 FQGNSA. The CDR3 here is CASSLTPGQITDTQYF. In DNA form, the CDR3 reads TGTGCCAGCAGCTTAACGCCGGGACAAATCACAGATACGCAGTATTTT.

This clone was picked up a small number of times. The gene calls are TRBV5-1 and TRBJ2-6; TRBD1 matches at 11 bases. This CDR3 contains 17 residues. Germline values: CDR1 SGHRS, CDR2 YFSETQ. V was pared by 2 bases and J by 3 bases, with 4 bases of the junction left unmatched. The CDR3 loop is CASSLGQGALGANVLTF. The CDR3 nucleotides read TGCGCCAGCAGCTTAGGACAGGGGGCGCTTGGGGCCAACGTCCTGACTTTC.

J is TRBJ1-1 and V is TRBV29-1, with D tentatively TRBD1 (6 bases). CDR3 length equals 12 residues. The V gene lost 7 bases and the J gene lost 1 base, with 10 bases spanning the gap. Germline lookup yields CDR1 SQVTM and CDR2 ANQGSEA. The CDR3 coding sequence is TGCAGCGCTAGCAGGGGGAACACTGAAGCTTTCTTT. Its translation: CSASRGNTEAFF.

The CDR3: CASSLFGSAGEQFF. CDR3 nucleotides: TGTGCCAGCAGTTTATTCGGTTCGGCGGGTGAGCAGTTCTTC. The genes are TRBV28 and TRBJ2-1; D might be TRBD2 (5 bases). Germline V gives CDR1 MDHEN, CDR2 SYDVKM. Trimming pared 1 base from V and 9 bases from J, leaving 13 bases between. This CDR3 contains 14 residues. The variable domain in full, with the rest retrieved from reference TRBV28 and TRBJ2-1, is DVKVTQSSRYLVKRTGEKVFLECVQDMDHENMFWYRQDPGLGLRLIYFSYDVKMKEKGDIPEGYSVSREKKERFSLILESASTNQTSMYLCASSLFGSAGEQFFGPGTRLTVL.

The V call is TRBV14, the J call TRBJ1-1, with D maybe TRBD1 (5 bases). This CDR3 region has 15 residues. Trimming shortened V by 1 base and J by 5 bases, and 14 bases separated the two germline ends. The germline V gene has CDR1 SGHDN and CDR2 FVKESK. CDR3 coding DNA: TGTGCCAGCAGCCAAGCCCAGGGATGGCAGACTGAAGCTTTCTTT. Protein product: CASSQAQGWQTEAFF.